These 19 T cell receptor beta chains came from one sample sequenced in a study of shared clonotypes between healthy human individuals. The repertoire was sequenced with immunoSEQ multiplex PCR; TCRdb's copy has only in-frame clones and lacks some. Altogether millions of clones are present, under 95% being singletons, with the ten largest covering under 2%. CD8 cells classed as naive were CD45RO-negative and positively selected for CCR7, excluding terminally differentiated effector memory CD45RA+ cells. The sample was naive CD8+ T cells from PBMCs. Receptor source: a man aged 18-30 years in good health. Some clones in this sample may be carry-over from other donors' samples.

V usage is TRBV19 and J usage is TRBJ1-4; D gene ambiguous. Between the trimmed V and J ends, which lost 6 bases and 6 bases, there was a span of 8 bases. This CDR3 comprises 12 residues. Germline loops: CDR1 LNHDA, CDR2 SQIVND (reference sequence). CDR3 DNA sequence: TGTGCCAGTAGAGGCAGAGATGAAAAACTGTTTTTT. Amino acid sequence: CASRGRDEKLFF. The whole variable domain, filled in from reference TRBV19 and TRBJ1-4, reads DGGITQSPKYLFRKEGQNVTLSCEQNLNHDAMYWYRQDPGQGLRLIYYSQIVNDFQKGDIAEGYSVSREKKESFPLTVTSAQKNPTAFYLCASRGRDEKLFFGSGTQLSVL.

The chain joins TRBV7-2 to TRBJ1-2; D is uncertain. Deletions cut 5 bases from V and 6 bases from J, with 13 bases between. This CDR3 is 13 amino acids long. Per the germline V gene, CDR1 is SGHTA and CDR2 is FQGNSA. The chain's CDR3 is CASSDRSGNGYTF. CDR3 nucleotides: TGTGCCAGCAGCGACCGTTCGGGGAATGGCTACACCTTC.

The chain combines TRBV28 with TRBJ2-1; D ambiguous. V was shortened by 5 bases and J by 6 bases, with 11 bases between the two germline ends. CDR1 MDHEN and CDR2 SYDVKM come from the germline V gene. This CDR3 is built from 13 residues. This CDR3 is CASSTHSSNEQFF. CDR3 nucleotides: TGTGCCAGCAGTACTCATTCCAGCAATGAGCAGTTCTTC.

The chain recombines TRBV7-2 with TRBJ2-3; D remains ambiguous. The CDR3 extends over 17 amino acids. Trimming took off 3 bases at V and 0 bases at J, with 16 bases between the two ends. Looked up from germline, CDR1 is SGHTA and CDR2 is FQGNSA. CDR3 bases: TGTGCCAGCAGCTTGGAATTGTTACGAACTAGCACAGATACGCAGTATTTT. This codes for CASSLELLRTSTDTQYF.

V is TRBV11-2 and J is TRBJ1-2; the D is unclear. Germline CDR1 reads SGHAT; CDR2 reads FQNNGV. This CDR3 contains 13 residues. Trimming took 0 bases from V and 4 from J, leaving 6 bases between them. CDR3 protein: CASSLDLGYGYTF. The CDR3 nucleotides read TGTGCCAGCAGCTTAGATCTCGGCTATGGCTACACCTTC.

To note about this clone: This sample also contains other DNA sequences that code for the same CDR3. The gene calls are TRBV16 and TRBJ2-7, with TRBD1 identical over 10 bases. CDR1 is KGHSY, CDR2 FQNENV, per germline. Losses at the gene ends were 0 bases for V and 4 bases for J; bases not matched to a gene: 0. The CDR3 consists of 14 residues. This CDR3 is CASSQSGQGYEQYF. The CDR3 DNA follows: TGTGCCAGCAGCCAATCGGGACAGGGGTACGAGCAGTACTTC.

This chain connects TRBV27 to TRBJ1-4; D is undetermined. The germline V and J ends were trimmed by 5 bases and 3 bases, with 13 bases remaining between them. This CDR3 region has 15 residues. The germline V gene has CDR1 MNHEY and CDR2 SMNVEV (reference sequence). The CDR3 DNA reads as TGTGCCAGCAGTCCCCTAAGGGAAGCTAATGAAAAACTGTTTTTT. This gives the protein CASSPLREANEKLFF.

The chain has TRBV29-1 and TRBJ2-7; no definite D call. The ends were cut back, 4 bases at V and 3 bases at J, with 16 bases in the middle. Germline-derived CDR1 and CDR2 are SQVTM and ANQGSEA. The CDR3 covers 14 residues. The CDR3, as DNA: TGCAGCGTTGTAACTGGAGACAATCGCTACGAGCAGTACTTC. This gives the protein CSVVTGDNRYEQYF.

This sequence joins TRBV2 and TRBJ2-1; D is unresolved. V lost 6 bases to trimming and J lost 2 bases, with 8 bases between them. CDR1 SNHLY and CDR2 FYNNEI come from the germline V gene. This CDR3 is built from 13 residues. The CDR3 protein is CASRGSTYNEQFF. The CDR3 nucleotides read TGTGCCAGCAGGGGTTCCACCTACAATGAGCAGTTCTTC.

J is TRBJ2-7 and V is TRBV4-1; TRBD1 aligns across 8 bases. From germline, CDR1 is MGHRA and CDR2 YSYEKL. The CDR3 is made up of 16 amino acids. Losses at the gene ends were 0 bases for V and 7 bases for J; bases not matched to a gene: 11. The CDR3 bases are TGCGCCAGCAGCCAAGATTGGGACAGGCCGTACGATGAGCAGTACTTC. This sequence encodes CASSQDWDRPYDEQYF.

CDR3 region: CASSPTSGVLSYNEQFF. CDR3 sequence (DNA): TGCGCCAGCAGCCCGACTAGCGGCGTACTCTCCTACAATGAGCAGTTCTTC. The chain is built from TRBV4-1 and TRBJ2-1, with 9 bases aligning to TRBD2. Germline-derived CDR1 and CDR2 are MGHRA and YSYEKL. There are 17 residues in the CDR3. V shed 4 bases, J shed 0 bases, and the junction held 7 bases outside the gene matches.

The chain has TRBV6-1 and TRBJ2-7, with D perhaps TRBD1 or TRBD2 (5 bases each). In germline, CDR1 is MNHNS, CDR2 SASEGT. The CDR3 runs to 16 residues. V lost 1 base to trimming and J lost 2 bases, with 15 bases between them. The CDR3: CASSEDGADATYEQYF. Written as DNA, the CDR3 is TGTGCCAGCAGTGAAGACGGGGCAGATGCGACCTACGAGCAGTACTTC.

CDR3 nucleotide sequence: TGTGCCACCAGCAGAGGAGTGGGGACTAGCGCACTGGAGCAGTACTTC. Its protein is CATSRGVGTSALEQYF. The gene calls are TRBV15 and TRBJ2-7, with 10 nucleotides matching TRBD2. The germline V gene has CDR1 LNHNV and CDR2 YYDKDF (reference sequence). The CDR3 is made up of 16 amino acids. V shed 1 base and J 7 bases; nucleotides not matched to a gene: 10.

The chain uses TRBV11-2 and TRBJ2-5, with D possibly being TRBD1 (5 bases). From germline, CDR1 is SGHAT and CDR2 FQNNGV. Trimming removed 0 bases from V and 0 bases from J, with 8 bases in between. The CDR3 length is 15 residues. The CDR3 DNA reads TGTGCCAGCAGCTTAGATTGGGGCCACCAAGAGACCCAGTACTTC. As protein: CASSLDWGHQETQYF.

The chain couples TRBV27 to TRBJ2-7; perhaps TRBD2 as D (7 bases). The V end lost 4 bases, the J end lost 2 bases, and 18 bases lay between the germline ends. The CDR3 has 16 amino acids. Germline V gives CDR1 MNHEY, CDR2 SMNVEV (reference sequence). DNA of the CDR3: TGTGCCAGCAGTTACACTTCGGGGGGCCTTACCTACGAGCAGTACTTC. It codes for CASSYTSGGLTYEQYF.

V usage is TRBV19 and J usage is TRBJ1-4; D ambiguous. Germline V gene sequence: CDR1 LNHDA, CDR2 SQIVND (reference sequence). The CDR3 is 16 residues long. V lost 5 bases and J 0 bases, leaving 13 bases between the germline ends. The CDR3 region is CASSLGLGSTNEKLFF. The CDR3 coding sequence is TGTGCCAGTAGTCTCGGCCTCGGATCAACTAATGAAAAACTGTTTTTT.

The CDR3 region is CAWEGTGSGELFF. The CDR3 region has the DNA TGTGCCTGGGAAGGGACAGGGTCCGGGGAGCTGTTTTTT. The chain is built from TRBV30 and TRBJ2-2; 9 nucleotides match TRBD1. The CDR3 extends over 13 amino acids. Looked up from germline, CDR1 is GTSNPN and CDR2 is SVGIG (reference sequence). The J segment lost 6 bases and the V segment lost 5 bases, leaving 4 bases of the junction unmatched.

With regard to this clone: This specimen includes other DNA sequences encoding the same CDR3. The genes are TRBV27 and TRBJ1-2; TRBD1 is a possible D gene (5 bases). With 3 bases removed from V and 4 bases from J, the gap between germline ends came to 9 bases. The CDR3 has 13 amino acids. CDR1 is MNHEY and CDR2 is SMNVEV in the germline V gene (reference sequence). CDR3 nucleotides: TGTGCCAGCAGTTTGTTGGGGGGCTATGGCTACACCTTC. Protein product: CASSLLGGYGYTF.

With respect to this clone: This could be a read error, since a much larger clone is one nucleotide away. The same CDR3 also results from other DNA sequences found in this sample. The rearrangement joins TRBV11-3 to TRBJ1-1; the D gene is possibly TRBD1 (5 bases). This CDR3 has 12 residues. Germline-derived CDR1 and CDR2 are SGHNT and YENEEA. Trimming left V 3 bases short and J 3 bases short, with 5 bases between. CDR3 protein: CASSLGDTEAFF. The CDR3, as DNA: TGTGCCAGCAGCTTGGGGGACACTGAAGCTTTCTTT.